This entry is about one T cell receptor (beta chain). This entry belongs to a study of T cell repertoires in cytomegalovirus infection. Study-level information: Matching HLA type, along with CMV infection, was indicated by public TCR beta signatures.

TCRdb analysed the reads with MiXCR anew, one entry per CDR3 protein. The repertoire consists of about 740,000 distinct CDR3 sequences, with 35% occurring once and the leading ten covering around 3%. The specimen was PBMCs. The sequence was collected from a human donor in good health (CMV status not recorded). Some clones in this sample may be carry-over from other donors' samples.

The CDR3 bases are TGCAGCGTTGGTATGGCGGGAGTGCGGGAGACCCAGTACTTC. Translation: CSVGMAGVRETQYF. The rearrangement uses TRBV29-1 and TRBJ2-5, with TRBD2 matching 7 bases. Germline V gene lookup returns CDR1 SQVTM and CDR2 ANQGSEA. V dropped 4 bases and J dropped 5; count of bases not matched to a gene: 10. The CDR3 has 14 amino acids.